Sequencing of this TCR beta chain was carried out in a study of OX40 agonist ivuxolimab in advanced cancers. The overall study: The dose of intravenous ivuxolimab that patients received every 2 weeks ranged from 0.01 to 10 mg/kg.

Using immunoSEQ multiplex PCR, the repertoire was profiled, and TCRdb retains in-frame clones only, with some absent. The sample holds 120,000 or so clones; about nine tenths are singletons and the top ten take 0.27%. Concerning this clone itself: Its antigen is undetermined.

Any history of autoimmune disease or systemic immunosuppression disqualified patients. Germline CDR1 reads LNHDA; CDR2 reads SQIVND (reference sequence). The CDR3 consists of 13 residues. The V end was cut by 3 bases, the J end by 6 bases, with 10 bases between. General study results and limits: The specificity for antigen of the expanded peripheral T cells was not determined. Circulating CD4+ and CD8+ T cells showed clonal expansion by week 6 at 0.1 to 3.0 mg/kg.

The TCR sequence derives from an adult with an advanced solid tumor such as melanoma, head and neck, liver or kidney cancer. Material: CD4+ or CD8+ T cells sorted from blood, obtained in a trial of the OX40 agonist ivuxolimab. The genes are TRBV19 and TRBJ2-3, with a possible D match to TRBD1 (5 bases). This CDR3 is CASSMGNRDTQYF. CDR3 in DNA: TGTGCCAGTAGTATGGGGAACAGGGATACGCAGTATTTT.